The 13 T cell receptor beta chains listed next were all sequenced from one sample in a study of CD8 T cells in ankylosing spondylitis. Antigens of these TCRs are unknown. Findings and caveats of the study: Characteristic, it appeared, of ankylosing spondylitis blood was a TCR beta motif of about eight highly homologous variants.

TCRdb passed the 5' RACE reads through MiXCR, listing each CDR3 protein once. Found here are around 770,000 distinct CDR3 sequences, roughly 10% of them singletons; the top ten hold 0.51%. What was sequenced was blood, either unsorted or a sorted T cell fraction (not recorded which). These receptors all come from a male donor with ankylosing spondylitis.

This clonotype was seen a handful of times. The chain recombines TRBV12-3 or TRBV12-4 with TRBJ1-1; D is unresolved. V lost 5 bases and J 1 base, leaving 11 bases between the germline ends. The CDR3 is 14 residues long. The CDR3 coding sequence is TGTGCCAGCAGTCGCCGTATGTGGAACACTGAAGCTTTCTTT. Its translation is CASSRRMWNTEAFF.

This clonotype was seen more than once but under ten times. V and J are TRBV3-1 and TRBJ1-4, with unresolved D. V lost 3 bases to trimming and J lost 7 bases, with 15 bases between them. Germline V gives CDR1 LGHDT, CDR2 YNNKEL (reference sequence). The CDR3 is 15 amino acids. CDR3 amino acids: CASSHLPGRGEKLFF. Here the CDR3 DNA reads TGTGCCAGCAGCCACCTACCAGGTAGAGGTGAAAAACTGTTTTTT.

The chain couples TRBV20-1 to TRBJ2-3, with D tentatively TRBD1 (7 bases). V lost 6 bases and J lost 0, with 16 bases in between. Germline V gene lookup returns CDR1 DFQATT and CDR2 SNEGSKA (reference sequence). This CDR3 is built from 15 residues. CDR3 region: CSAAGQRPSTDTQYF. CDR3 bases: TGCAGTGCGGCGGGACAGCGGCCTAGCACAGATACGCAGTATTTT.

The chain is built from TRBV12-3 or TRBV12-4 and TRBJ2-7; D unresolved. The V gene lost 8 bases and the J gene lost 1 base, with 15 bases spanning the gap. CDR3 length equals 14 residues. The CDR3 loop is CASARLSPSYEQYF. The CDR3 DNA sequence: TGTGCCAGCGCCCGATTGTCCCCATCCTACGAGCAGTACTTC.

This clonotype was detected many times. The chain links TRBV7-2 to TRBJ2-7; TRBD2 might be the D (5 bases). Germline CDR1 reads SGHTA; CDR2 reads FQGNSA. Between the trimmed V and J ends, which lost 2 bases and 7 bases, there was a span of 15 bases. This CDR3 is 14 amino acids long. The CDR3 loop is CASSLIGSSGEQYF. The CDR3 DNA is TGTGCCAGCAGCTTAATCGGTAGCTCGGGGGAGCAGTACTTC.

For this clonotype: One end of the junction does not line up with germline, which may come from a read error. The V gene is TRBV20-1, the J gene TRBJ2-1, with 14 positions matching TRBD2. The CDR3 has 16 residues. Per germline, CDR1 DFQATT and CDR2 SNEGSKA (reference sequence). CDR3 region: CCATGTSGSSYNEQFF. In DNA, the CDR3 is TGCTGTGCTACCGGGACTAGCGGGAGCTCCTACAATGAGCAGTTCTTC.

This clonotype was picked up many times. This chain joins TRBV10-3 and TRBJ2-1; 8 nucleotides match TRBD2. V gave up 11 bases and J gave up 0 bases; unmatched junction bases: 9. Germline CDR1 ENHRY, CDR2 SYGVKD. This CDR3 is built from 15 residues. The CDR3 DNA sequence: TGTGCCGCTAGTTCGAGCGGGAGCTCCTACAATGAGCAGTTCTTC. Translated, it gives CAASSSGSSYNEQFF.

V usage is TRBV20-1 and J usage is TRBJ2-1; 8 positions match TRBD2. There are 16 residues in the CDR3. Trimming cost V 3 bases and J 1 base; bases outside gene matches: 8. The V gene's germline CDR1 is DFQATT and CDR2 SNEGSKA (reference sequence). CDR3 protein: CSASRGSGTSYNEQFF. The CDR3 nucleotides are TGCAGTGCTAGTCGTGGTAGCGGGACGTCCTACAATGAGCAGTTCTTC.

This chain uses TRBV11-3 with TRBJ2-1; TRBD2 aligns across 9 bases. The junction had 5 bases not matched to a gene; V was cut back by 1 base and J by 7 bases. Looked up from germline, CDR1 is SGHNT and CDR2 is YENEEA. The CDR3 loop spans 15 amino acids. The CDR3 DNA reads TGTGCCAGCAGCTTAGTAACTAGCGGGCTAAATGAGCAGTTCTTC. It codes for CASSLVTSGLNEQFF.

The V call is TRBV18, the J call TRBJ2-1; 8 bases match TRBD1. This CDR3 region has 17 residues. V shed 6 bases, J shed 0 bases, and the junction held 10 bases outside the gene matches. Germline assignment: CDR1 KGHSH and CDR2 LQKENI. The CDR3 coding sequence is TGTGCCAGCTCCGGACAGGGATCAGGGAGCTCCTACAATGAGCAGTTCTTC. Protein: CASSGQGSGSSYNEQFF.

In this sample, this clonotype turned up a few times. In nucleotides, the CDR3 is TGTGCCAGCACCCCGCAGGGGGCTGGGAACACTGAAGCTTTCTTT. It is translated as CASTPQGAGNTEAFF. The V and J genes are TRBV6-1 and TRBJ1-1; 8 nucleotides agree with TRBD1. This CDR3 has 15 residues. Germline CDR1 reads MNHNS; CDR2 reads SASEGT. After removal of 7 bases from V and 1 base from J, the junction contained 8 bases not matched to a gene.

This clonotype was observed a few times. The chain employs TRBV30 and TRBJ2-3; D is possibly TRBD2 (6 bases). Trimming took 2 bases from V and 2 from J, leaving 20 bases between them. The germline CDR1 and CDR2 sequences are GTSNPN and SVGIG (reference sequence). The CDR3 is made up of 17 amino acids. The chain's CDR3 is CAWSFIFRDSYTDTQYF. The CDR3 nucleotides read TGTGCCTGGAGTTTCATCTTTCGGGACTCATACACAGATACGCAGTATTTT.

Points on this clonotype: The junction differs from germline at one of its ends, possibly a read error. This rearrangement joins TRBV7-6 to TRBJ2-7, with D perhaps matching TRBD1 or TRBD2 (5 bases each). Germline V lookup: CDR1 SGHVS, CDR2 FNYEAQ. This CDR3 has 12 amino acids. DNA of the CDR3: TGTGCCATCAGCCTGGTGAGGGGCGAGCAGTACTTC. Its protein is CAISLVRGEQYF.